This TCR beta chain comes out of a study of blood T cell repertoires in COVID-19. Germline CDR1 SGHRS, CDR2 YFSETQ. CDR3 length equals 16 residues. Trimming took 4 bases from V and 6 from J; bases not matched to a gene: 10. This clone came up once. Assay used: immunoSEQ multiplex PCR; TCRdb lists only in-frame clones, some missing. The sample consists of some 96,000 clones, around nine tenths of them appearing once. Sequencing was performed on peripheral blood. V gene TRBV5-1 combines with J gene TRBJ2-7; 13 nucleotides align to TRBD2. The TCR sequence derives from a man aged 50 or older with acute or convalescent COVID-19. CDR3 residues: CASSGGLAGDLGEQYF. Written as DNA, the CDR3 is TGCGCCAGCAGCGGCGGACTAGCGGGAGATCTAGGCGAGCAGTACTTC.